What follows describes a single T cell receptor (beta chain). Using MiXCR, TCRdb re-called clones from the PCR reads. The table lists 30,000 to 35,000 clones, about 30% of them singletons. This entry belongs to a study of metastatic and nonmetastatic thyroid tumors. Patients had received no treatment of any kind before thyroid surgery. This CDR3 spans 13 amino acids. Trimming left V 2 bases short and J 1 base short, with 5 bases between. Looked up from germline, CDR1 is MNHNS and CDR2 is SASEGT. This receptor was identified in a female donor with papillary thyroid cancer or a benign thyroid nodule (not recorded which). Some clones in this sample may be carry-over from other donors' samples. Input material: blood. The chain links TRBV6-1 to TRBJ1-1; D unresolved. The DNA of the CDR3 is TGTGCCAGCAGTGAACAGGCGAACACTGAAGCTTTCTTT. It encodes CASSEQANTEAFF.